A single sample is the source of the 31 T cell receptor beta chains below, sequenced in a study of early T cells in non-severe SARS-CoV-2 infection. TCRdb called the 5' RACE reads again in MiXCR, with one record for every CDR3 protein. The table shows under 85,000 distinct CDR3 sequences, with 12% occurring only once. Sequenced sample: whole blood. All receptors derive from an adult who was a healthcare worker with PCR-confirmed SARS-CoV-2 infection or an uninfected control (not recorded which).

This chain uses TRBV7-6 with TRBJ1-1; D is ambiguous. Germline CDR1 reads SGHVS; CDR2 reads FNYEAQ. V was pared by 2 bases and J by 5 bases, with 6 bases between. The CDR3 covers 12 residues. CDR3 in DNA: TGTGCCAGCAGCTTAAGGGAGACTGAAGCTTTCTTT. Translated, it gives CASSLRETEAFF.

This clonotype was picked up a small number of times. This chain uses TRBV6-1 with TRBJ2-7, with 7 nucleotides matching TRBD2. V was pared by 4 bases and J by 0 bases, with 6 bases of the junction left unmatched. CDR3 length: 15 amino acids. CDR1 is MNHNS, CDR2 SASEGT, per germline. The CDR3 spells CASSGLARSSYEQYF. The CDR3 coding sequence is TGTGCCAGCAGTGGACTAGCTAGAAGCTCCTACGAGCAGTACTTC.

The sample holds many counts of this clonotype. The rearrangement links TRBV25-1 to TRBJ1-1, with D unclear. With 0 bases removed from V and 1 base from J, the gap between germline ends came to 6 bases. Germline assignment: CDR1 MGHDK and CDR2 SYGVNS. The CDR3 contains 14 residues. The chain's CDR3 is CASSEYGPNTEAFF. The CDR3 DNA is TGTGCCAGCAGTGAATATGGCCCGAACACTGAAGCTTTCTTT.

In its sample, this clonotype was seen many times. The CDR3 sequence: CASSPVMEEKLFF. The CDR3 DNA is TGTGCCAGCTCACCGGTGATGGAGGAAAAACTGTTTTTT. The gene calls are TRBV18 and TRBJ1-4; D gene unclear. Germline V gene sequence: CDR1 KGHSH, CDR2 LQKENI. V lost 3 bases and J lost 8, with 10 bases in between. The CDR3 loop spans 13 amino acids. The full variable domain, rest sourced from reference TRBV18 and TRBJ1-4, is NAGVMQNPRHLVRRRGQEARLRCSPMKGHSHVYWYRQLPEEGLKFMVYLQKENIIDESGMPKERFSAEFPKEGPSILRIQQVVRGDSAAYFCASSPVMEEKLFFGSGTQLSVL.

The rearrangement uses TRBV12-3 or TRBV12-4 and TRBJ2-7, with TRBD2 identical over 7 bases. The junction had 3 bases not matched to a gene; V was cut back by 7 bases and J by 3 bases. This CDR3 is 12 amino acids long. The CDR3 DNA follows: TGTGCCAGCAAGGGCGGGAGCTACGAGCAGTACTTC. As protein: CASKGGSYEQYF.

This clonotype was observed at least ten times. V and J are TRBV20-1 and TRBJ2-1, with D possibly being TRBD1 (6 bases). The germline V and J ends were trimmed by 4 bases and 7 bases, with 14 bases remaining between them. Germline lookup yields CDR1 DFQATT and CDR2 SNEGSKA (reference sequence). CDR3 size: 13 residues. CDR3 sequence (DNA): TGCAGTGCTAACAGGGCCTGGCAGAATGAGCAGTTCTTC. Amino acids: CSANRAWQNEQFF.

This clonotype was counted between two and nine times. One junction end disagrees with the germline gene, perhaps due to a read error. This chain uses TRBV12-3 or TRBV12-4 with TRBJ1-2; 7 positions agree with TRBD1. The CDR3 is 21 residues long. This CDR3 reads CASSYSPPRSRGEKTKYGYTF. In DNA form, the CDR3 reads TGTGCCAGCAGTTACAGCCCGCCCCGATCCAGGGGGGAAAAGACTAAGTATGGCTACACCTTC.

The rearrangement uses TRBV30 and TRBJ2-6; D is unclear. V was pared by 3 bases and J by 4 bases, with 4 bases between. The V gene's germline CDR1 is GTSNPN and CDR2 SVGIG (reference sequence). CDR3 length equals 12 residues. CDR3 DNA sequence: TGTGCCTGGAGCTCCGGGGCCAACGTCCTGACTTTC. It yields the protein CAWSSGANVLTF.

This clonotype has ten or more counts. The chain recombines TRBV7-6 with TRBJ1-3; D ambiguous. This CDR3 contains 15 residues. V was trimmed by 1 base and J by 0 bases, leaving 7 bases between them. Germline CDR1 and CDR2: SGHVS and FNYEAQ. CDR3 nucleotide sequence: TGTGCCAGCAGCTTAGTCCCCAGCTCTGGAAACACCATATATTTT. It is translated as CASSLVPSSGNTIYF.

This clonotype showed up many times. The chain carries TRBV18 and TRBJ2-7; a weak D match, TRBD1 (6 bases). Between the trimmed V and J ends, which lost 4 bases and 7 bases, there was a span of 11 bases. The V gene's germline CDR1 is KGHSH and CDR2 LQKENI. This CDR3 has 12 amino acids. The CDR3 sequence is CASSLQGNEQYF. DNA of the CDR3: TGTGCCAGCTCACTACAGGGTAATGAGCAGTACTTC.

This clonotype has ten or more counts. This sequence joins TRBV6-5 and TRBJ2-5; tentative D call: TRBD2 (6 bases). The CDR3 has 15 amino acids. From germline, CDR1 is MNHEY and CDR2 SVGAGI. The V end was cut by 5 bases, the J end by 5 bases, with 18 bases between. The CDR3 reads CASSPLGGFGETQYF. Here the CDR3 DNA reads TGTGCCAGCAGTCCTCTCGGGGGTTTCGGGGAGACCCAGTACTTC.

A few counts support this clonotype. One junction end does not reproduce the germline sequence, and a read error may be involved. J is TRBJ1-5 and V is TRBV18, with a weak D call TRBD1 (6 bases). The CDR3 contains 15 residues. Germline values: CDR1 KGHSH, CDR2 LQKENI. CDR3 region: CASSPSGGDHQPRHF. The CDR3 coding sequence is TGTGCCAGCTCACCTTCGGGGGGCGACCACCAGCCCCGGCATTTT.

This clonotype was counted between two and nine times. The rearrangement links TRBV5-1 to TRBJ2-1; D is unclear. With 2 bases removed from V and 9 bases from J, the gap between germline ends came to 18 bases. CDR1 is SGHRS, CDR2 YFSETQ, per germline. The length of the CDR3 is 15 residues. Here the CDR3 DNA reads TGCGCCAGCAGCTTTGACGGGCAACTCCTTCCTGAGCAGTTCTTC. Translating gives CASSFDGQLLPEQFF.

CDR3 protein: CASSKTGQHTDTQYF. The CDR3 coding sequence is TGTGCCAGCAGCAAGACGGGACAGCACACAGATACGCAGTATTTT. J is TRBJ2-3 and V is TRBV21-1; the table calls TRBD1, which could not be checked here. TRBV21-1 has pseudogene status. CDR3 length: 15 residues.

This clonotype appeared many times. This chain uses TRBV5-1 with TRBJ2-1, with 9 nucleotides matching TRBD2. The length of the CDR3 is 15 residues. Germline V CDR1 and CDR2: SGHRS, YFSETQ. Trimming cost V 1 base and J 9 bases; bases outside gene matches: 8. The CDR3 spells CASSLSLAGEGEQFF. The DNA for the CDR3 is TGCGCCAGCAGCTTGAGTTTAGCGGGAGAGGGTGAGCAGTTCTTC.

The rearrangement joins TRBV7-6 to TRBJ2-1; 7 positions agree with TRBD1. The germline CDR1 and CDR2 sequences are SGHVS and FNYEAQ. The CDR3 is made up of 14 amino acids. Losses at the gene ends were 5 bases for V and 7 bases for J; bases not matched to a gene: 8. CDR3 amino acids: CASSPTGSGNEQFF. The CDR3 DNA is TGTGCCAGCAGCCCGACAGGGTCGGGGAATGAGCAGTTCTTC.

This clonotype was observed a handful of times. The V call is TRBV5-5, the J call TRBJ1-5; no clear D gene. This CDR3 has 14 amino acids. From germline, CDR1 is SGHKS and CDR2 YYEKEE (reference sequence). The ends were cut back, 0 bases at V and 5 bases at J, with 9 bases in the middle. CDR3 DNA: TGTGCCAGCAGCTTGGCAGGTCTCGATCAGCCCCAGCATTTT. This sequence encodes CASSLAGLDQPQHF.

This clonotype has more than one count but fewer than ten. This rearrangement joins TRBV3-1 to TRBJ2-7; 11 bases are shared with TRBD2. The germline V gene encodes CDR1 LGHDT and CDR2 YNNKEL (reference sequence). The CDR3 has 14 amino acids. V dropped 4 bases and J dropped 1; count of bases not matched to a gene: 0. CDR3 DNA sequence: TGTGCCAGCAGCCGACTAGCGGGATCCTACGAGCAGTACTTC. Its protein is CASSRLAGSYEQYF.

This clonotype was seen more than once but under ten times. The CDR3 region has the DNA TGTGCCAGCAGCCCGACAGGCCTACCCTACGAGCAGTACTTC. Amino acids: CASSPTGLPYEQYF. The chain recombines TRBV11-2 with TRBJ2-7; TRBD1 might be the D (6 bases). CDR1 is SGHAT, CDR2 FQNNGV, per germline. This CDR3 has 14 amino acids. Trimming shortened V by 5 bases and J by 2 bases, and 13 bases separated the two germline ends. The variable domain in full, with the rest retrieved from reference TRBV11-2 and TRBJ2-7, is EAGVAQSPRYKIIEKRQSVAFWCNPISGHATLYWYQQILGQGPKLLIQFQNNGVVDDSQLPKDRFSAERLKGVDSTLKIQPAKLEDSAVYLCASSPTGLPYEQYFGPGTRLTVT.

This clonotype occurred many times. This chain uses TRBV7-3 with TRBJ2-3; D is perhaps TRBD1 or TRBD2 (6 bases each). The CDR3 spans 16 residues. In germline, CDR1 is SGHTA, CDR2 FQGTGA. The V end lost 5 bases, the J end lost 0 bases, and 15 bases lay between the germline ends. In DNA form, the CDR3 reads TGTGCCAGCAGCCGGGGGCTAGCGAAGAGCACAGATACGCAGTATTTT. Translated: CASSRGLAKSTDTQYF.

This clonotype came up many times. V is TRBV10-3 and J is TRBJ1-1; D is undetermined. From germline, CDR1 is ENHRY and CDR2 SYGVKD. CDR3 length equals 13 residues. V lost 2 bases to trimming and J lost 5 bases, with 9 bases between them. The CDR3 sequence: CAISESPDTEAFF. CDR3 nucleotides: TGTGCCATCAGTGAGAGTCCGGATACTGAAGCTTTCTTT.

The chain has TRBV10-1 and TRBJ1-6; D might be TRBD1 (5 bases). The CDR3 loop spans 14 amino acids. Germline CDR1 is WNHNN and CDR2 is SYGVQD (reference sequence). The V and J ends lost 3 bases and 8 bases respectively, with 11 bases between them. The CDR3 nucleotides read TGCGCCAGCAGTGACCAGGGCAAAGATTCACCCCTCCACTTT. It yields the protein CASSDQGKDSPLHF.

This clonotype was seen only a few times. The rearrangement links TRBV30 to TRBJ1-1; the D gene is possibly TRBD1 (5 bases). The CDR3 covers 15 residues. CDR1 is GTSNPN and CDR2 is SVGIG in the germline V gene (reference sequence). V was trimmed by 0 bases and J by 0 bases, leaving 11 bases between them. Here the CDR3 reads CAWSVPGLLNTEAFF. In DNA, the CDR3 is TGTGCCTGGAGTGTACCGGGACTTCTGAACACTGAAGCTTTCTTT.

The V gene is TRBV19, the J gene TRBJ2-7; D possibly corresponds to TRBD1 (6 bases). Trimming removed 9 bases from V and 3 bases from J, with 21 bases in between. The CDR3 length is 15 residues. Germline values: CDR1 LNHDA, CDR2 SQIVND (reference sequence). This CDR3 reads CASSQRGGSNYEQYF. CDR3 nucleotides: TGTGCCAGCTCGCAAAGAGGGGGTTCGAACTACGAGCAGTACTTC.

This clonotype was observed at least ten times. The rearrangement uses TRBV11-2 and TRBJ2-1, with D uncertain. Trimming pared 3 bases from V and 14 bases from J, leaving 11 bases between. Germline CDR1 SGHAT, CDR2 FQNNGV. The CDR3 has 11 amino acids. CDR3 DNA: TGTGCCAGCAGCTTCCGAAACGAAAAGTTCTTC. Protein product: CASSFRNEKFF.

There are many counts of this clonotype. The chain is built from TRBV30 and TRBJ1-1; D not certain. This CDR3 is built from 13 residues. Germline V lookup: CDR1 GTSNPN, CDR2 SVGIG (reference sequence). Deletions cut 4 bases from V and 4 bases from J, with 13 bases between. The CDR3 is CAWKEQIPTEAFF. The CDR3 DNA sequence: TGTGCCTGGAAAGAACAGATCCCCACTGAAGCTTTCTTT. Variable domain in full (rest from reference TRBV30 and TRBJ1-1): SQTIHQWPATLVQPVGSPLSLECTVEGTSNPNLYWYRQAAGRGLQLLFYSVGIGQISSEVPQNLSASRPQDRQFILSSKKLLLSDSGFYLCAWKEQIPTEAFFGQGTRLTVV.

The table lists this clonotype with many counts. V usage is TRBV28 and J usage is TRBJ1-1; D is ambiguous. V was pared by 2 bases and J by 4 bases, with 8 bases between. The length of the CDR3 is 13 residues. In germline, CDR1 is MDHEN, CDR2 SYDVKM. CDR3 sequence (DNA): TGTGCCAGCAGTTTAGACGGTCCCACTGAAGCTTTCTTT. This sequence encodes CASSLDGPTEAFF.

V is TRBV19 and J is TRBJ2-7; tentatively, D is TRBD1 (6 bases). The CDR3 is made up of 16 amino acids. CDR1 and CDR2 from the germline V gene are LNHDA and SQIVND (reference sequence). Deletions cut 3 bases from V and 2 bases from J, with 17 bases between. CDR3 residues: CASSIASDRPTYEQYF. The CDR3 DNA follows: TGTGCCAGTAGTATCGCATCGGACAGACCCACCTACGAGCAGTACTTC.

This clonotype was seen at least ten times. The chain links TRBV20-1 to TRBJ1-1; D is possibly TRBD1 (5 bases). The V and J ends lost 5 bases and 0 bases respectively, with 13 bases between them. Looked up from germline, CDR1 is DFQATT and CDR2 is SNEGSKA (reference sequence). CDR3 length: 14 residues. CDR3 in amino acids: CSAVEGRMNTEAFF. CDR3 coding DNA: TGCAGTGCTGTCGAGGGACGGATGAACACTGAAGCTTTCTTT.

This clonotype has at least ten counts. The chain joins TRBV4-2 to TRBJ2-7; TRBD2 might be the D (5 bases). The ends were cut back, 1 base at V and 0 bases at J, with 16 bases in the middle. Germline values: CDR1 LGHNA, CDR2 YNFKEQ. CDR3 length: 17 residues. CDR3 protein: CASSQVRGGRFSYEQYF. The DNA of the CDR3 is TGTGCCAGCAGCCAAGTACGAGGAGGCCGGTTCTCCTACGAGCAGTACTTC.

This sequence joins TRBV18 and TRBJ2-1; D possibly corresponds to TRBD1 (5 bases). The germline CDR1 and CDR2 sequences are KGHSH and LQKENI. Between the trimmed V and J ends, which lost 5 bases and 6 bases, there was a span of 8 bases. The CDR3 totals 12 residues. CDR3 nucleotides: TGTGCCAGCTCATCTCAGGGCAATGAGCAGTTCTTC. It specifies CASSSQGNEQFF.